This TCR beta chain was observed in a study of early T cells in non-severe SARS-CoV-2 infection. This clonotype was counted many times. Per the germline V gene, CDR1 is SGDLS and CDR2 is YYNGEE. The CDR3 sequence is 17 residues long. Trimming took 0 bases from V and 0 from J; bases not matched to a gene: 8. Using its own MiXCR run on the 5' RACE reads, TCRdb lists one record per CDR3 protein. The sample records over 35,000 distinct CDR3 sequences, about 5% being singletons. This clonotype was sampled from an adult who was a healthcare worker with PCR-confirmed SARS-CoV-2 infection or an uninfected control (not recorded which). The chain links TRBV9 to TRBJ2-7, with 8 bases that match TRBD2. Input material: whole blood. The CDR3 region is CASSVGDSGVSSYEQYF. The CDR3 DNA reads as TGTGCCAGCAGCGTAGGGGATAGCGGGGTTTCCTCCTACGAGCAGTACTTC.